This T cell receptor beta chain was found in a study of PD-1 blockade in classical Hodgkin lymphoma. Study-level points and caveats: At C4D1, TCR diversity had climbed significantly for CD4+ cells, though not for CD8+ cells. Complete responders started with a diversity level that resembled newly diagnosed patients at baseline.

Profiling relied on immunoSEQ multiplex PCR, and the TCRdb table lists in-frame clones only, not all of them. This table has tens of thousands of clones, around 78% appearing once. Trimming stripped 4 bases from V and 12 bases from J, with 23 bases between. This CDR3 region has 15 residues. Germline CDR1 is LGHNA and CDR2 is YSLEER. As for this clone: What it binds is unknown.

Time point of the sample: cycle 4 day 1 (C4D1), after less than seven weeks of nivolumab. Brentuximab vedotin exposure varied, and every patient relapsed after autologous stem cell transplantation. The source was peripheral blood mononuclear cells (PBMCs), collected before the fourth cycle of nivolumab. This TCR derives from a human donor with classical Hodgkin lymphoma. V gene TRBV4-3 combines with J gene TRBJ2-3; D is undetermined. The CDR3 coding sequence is TGCGCCAGCAGCCCCCGGGCCTCCCTTGCCGGTACACAGTATTTT. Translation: CASSPRASLAGTQYF.